Shown below are 18 T cell receptor beta chains from a single sample sequenced in a study of beta chain features in type 1 diabetes. Every bit of the isolated RNA underwent reverse transcription, so sequencing read expressed TCRB transcripts. Using immunoSEQ multiplex PCR, the repertoire was profiled, and TCRdb retains in-frame clones only, with some absent. The table shows about 130,000 clones, with about a tenth occurring only once. The specimen sequenced was central memory CD4+ T cells from blood. The receptors originated from a man between 18 and 35 years old in good health.

V is TRBV14 and J is TRBJ2-2; D gene uncertain. The germline gives CDR1 SGHDN, CDR2 FVKESK. CDR3 length: 14 amino acids. Between the trimmed V and J ends, which lost 4 bases and 6 bases, there was a span of 12 bases. CDR3 amino acids: CASSPQVAAGELFF. The DNA for the CDR3 is TGTGCCAGCAGCCCTCAGGTCGCCGCCGGGGAGCTGTTTTTT.

This clone appeared a few times. The chain is built from TRBV18 and TRBJ2-7; TRBD2 agrees at 8 bases. The CDR3 consists of 14 residues. After removal of 3 bases from V and 2 bases from J, the junction contained 3 bases not matched to a gene. Germline V lookup: CDR1 KGHSH, CDR2 LQKENI. As DNA, the CDR3 is TGTGCCAGCTCACCGGGAGCGGGGGCCTACGAGCAGTACTTC. It yields the protein CASSPGAGAYEQYF. Complete variable domain (other parts from reference TRBV18 and TRBJ2-7): NAGVMQNPRHLVRRRGQEARLRCSPMKGHSHVYWYRQLPEEGLKFMVYLQKENIIDESGMPKERFSAEFPKEGPSILRIQQVVRGDSAAYFCASSPGAGAYEQYFGPGTRLTVT.

The CDR3 reads CASSWFLAANTGELFF. In DNA, the CDR3 is TGTGCCAGCAGCTGGTTCTTGGCAGCGAACACCGGGGAGCTGTTTTTT. The chain recombines TRBV11-2 with TRBJ2-2; the D is unclear. Germline CDR1 and CDR2: SGHAT and FQNNGV. The CDR3 has 16 amino acids. V lost 4 bases and J 0 bases, leaving 12 bases between the germline ends.

This clone was picked up many times. The gene calls are TRBV18 and TRBJ2-7, with 8 nucleotides matching TRBD2. Per germline, CDR1 KGHSH and CDR2 LQKENI. The V segment lost 8 bases and the J segment 6 bases; nucleotides outside the gene matches: 9. The CDR3 contains 13 residues. The CDR3 sequence: CASSIGAGGEQYF. The CDR3 region has the DNA TGTGCCAGCAGTATCGGGGCGGGAGGCGAGCAGTACTTC.

This clone was counted between two and nine times. The rearrangement uses TRBV9 and TRBJ2-1, with 10 positions matching TRBD2. The V segment lost 1 base and the J segment 8 bases; nucleotides outside the gene matches: 6. There are 15 residues in the CDR3. Germline V gene lookup returns CDR1 SGDLS and CDR2 YYNGEE. In DNA, the CDR3 is TGTGCCAGCAGCGTATCGGGACTAGCGATGTATGAGCAGTTCTTC. Residues: CASSVSGLAMYEQFF.

The rearrangement joins TRBV30 to TRBJ2-1; D may be TRBD2 (5 bases). Trimming took 0 bases from V and 12 from J, leaving 12 bases between them. The CDR3 runs 12 residues. Germline-derived CDR1 and CDR2 are GTSNPN and SVGIG (reference sequence). CDR3 sequence reads: CAWSVLSRGQFF. In DNA, the CDR3 is TGTGCCTGGAGTGTACTCTCCCGGGGGCAGTTCTTC.

The chain uses TRBV27 and TRBJ1-1, with TRBD1 matching over 8 bases. The CDR3 consists of 17 residues. Germline V gene sequence: CDR1 MNHEY, CDR2 SMNVEV (reference sequence). The J segment lost 5 bases and the V segment lost 1 base, leaving 12 bases of the junction unmatched. CDR3 loop: CASSLWSGSGGYTEAFF. The CDR3 nucleotides are TGTGCCAGCAGTTTATGGAGTGGGTCAGGGGGCTATACTGAAGCTTTCTTT.

CDR3 protein: CASSPSGGAQETQYF. The CDR3 nucleotides are TGTGCCAGCAGCCCTAGCGGGGGGGCCCAAGAGACCCAGTACTTC. The chain links TRBV5-4 to TRBJ2-5; 12 nucleotides line up with TRBD2. Germline assignment: CDR1 SGHNT and CDR2 YYREEE (reference sequence). V was pared by 4 bases and J by 1 base, with 2 bases of the junction left unmatched. CDR3 length: 15 residues.

The J gene is TRBJ2-2, the V gene TRBV27; the match to TRBD2 covers 10 bases. CDR1 is MNHEY, CDR2 SMNVEV, per germline (reference sequence). CDR3 size: 16 residues. The ends lost 5 bases at V and 5 bases at J; junction bases unmatched: 8. The CDR3 DNA follows: TGTGCCAGCAGTCCTGGGACTAGCGTTGCGACCGGGGAGCTGTTTTTT. It translates to CASSPGTSVATGELFF.

This rearrangement joins TRBV11-2 to TRBJ2-7; 11 nucleotides agree with TRBD2. V dropped 4 bases and J dropped 6; count of bases not matched to a gene: 11. The length of the CDR3 is 16 residues. Looked up from germline, CDR1 is SGHAT and CDR2 is FQNNGV. The CDR3 sequence is CASSSRLAGGPLEQYF. CDR3 sequence (DNA): TGTGCCAGCAGCTCCAGATTAGCGGGGGGGCCCCTCGAGCAGTACTTC.

This clone was seen a handful of times. V and J are TRBV7-2 and TRBJ1-2, with a possible D match to TRBD1 (6 bases). Germline CDR1 SGHTA, CDR2 FQGNSA. The CDR3 is 15 residues long. The germline V and J ends were trimmed by 5 bases and 0 bases, with 13 bases remaining between them. In nucleotides, the CDR3 is TGTGCCAGCAGCCCCGGACAGATCCCTAACTATGGCTACACCTTC. Translation: CASSPGQIPNYGYTF. Looking up the rest from reference TRBV7-2 and TRBJ1-2 gives the full variable domain: GAGVSQSPSNKVTEKGKDVELRCDPISGHTALYWYRQSLGQGLEFLIYFQGNSAPDKSGLPSDRFSAERTGGSVSTLTIQRTQQEDSAVYLCASSPGQIPNYGYTFGSGTRLTVV.

V gene TRBV10-3 combines with J gene TRBJ1-6; TRBD1 matches at 7 bases. CDR1 ENHRY and CDR2 SYGVKD come from the germline V gene. The CDR3 sequence is 12 residues long. V lost 8 bases, J lost 6 bases, and 1 base stayed unmatched. CDR3 coding DNA: TGTGCCATCTGGGACAGTAATTCACCCCTCCACTTT. It translates to CAIWDSNSPLHF.

This clone has a count of ten or more. V and J are TRBV5-1 and TRBJ2-1; 8 bases line up with TRBD2. V lost 2 bases and J lost 7; bases outside the gene matches: 5. The germline V gene encodes CDR1 SGHRS and CDR2 YFSETQ. This CDR3 comprises 14 residues. The CDR3 loop is CASSFTSGGNEQFF. The CDR3 DNA is TGCGCCAGCAGCTTCACTAGCGGTGGGAATGAGCAGTTCTTC.

J is TRBJ2-2 and V is TRBV7-3, with D possibly TRBD1 on 6 matching bases. This CDR3 region has 16 residues. V gave up 5 bases and J gave up 2 bases, with 15 bases separating them. Per the germline V gene, CDR1 is SGHTA and CDR2 is FQGTGA. The CDR3 is CASSQGYRVNTGELFF. For the CDR3, the DNA is TGTGCCAGCAGCCAAGGTTACAGGGTTAACACCGGGGAGCTGTTTTTT.

The table lists this clone with a few counts. V gene TRBV5-1 combines with J gene TRBJ2-7; TRBD2 matches at 8 bases. This CDR3 spans 15 amino acids. Germline values: CDR1 SGHRS, CDR2 YFSETQ. Germline trimming cut 1 base from V and 4 bases from J; bases unmatched to any gene: 7. The CDR3 is CASSLQTGGQYEQYF. CDR3 bases: TGCGCCAGCAGCTTGCAAACGGGGGGGCAATACGAGCAGTACTTC. Full variable domain (rest looked up from reference TRBV5-1 and TRBJ2-7): KAGVTQTPRYLIKTRGQQVTLSCSPISGHRSVSWYQQTPGQGLQFLFEYFSETQRNKGNFPGRFSGRQFSNSRSEMNVSTLELGDSALYLCASSLQTGGQYEQYFGPGTRLTVT.

This clone turned up a few times. The gene calls are TRBV6-5 and TRBJ2-1; 10 bases map to TRBD2. V trimming: 4 bases; J trimming: 4 bases; junction bases outside the gene matches: 7. Germline values: CDR1 MNHEY, CDR2 SVGAGI. The CDR3 covers 16 residues. The CDR3 loop is CASSSYSGGRYNEQFF. The DNA of the CDR3 is TGTGCCAGCAGTTCTTATAGCGGGGGGAGATACAATGAGCAGTTCTTC.

This clone turned up a few times. The gene calls are TRBV5-6 and TRBJ2-1; 9 bases map to TRBD1. Germline loops: CDR1 SGHDT, CDR2 YYEEEE. This CDR3 region has 16 residues. The V segment lost 4 bases and the J segment 7 bases; nucleotides outside the gene matches: 12. The CDR3 is CASSLLTGTGRNEQFF. The CDR3 DNA reads TGTGCCAGCAGCCTTCTGACCGGGACAGGGAGGAATGAGCAGTTCTTC.

The V and J genes are TRBV29-1 and TRBJ1-1; D gene uncertain. Trimming pared 5 bases from V and 3 bases from J, leaving 13 bases between. Per germline, CDR1 SQVTM and CDR2 ANQGSEA. The CDR3 extends over 13 amino acids. The CDR3 reads CSVSLTRDTEAFF. In DNA form, the CDR3 reads TGCAGCGTTTCCCTCACGAGGGACACTGAAGCTTTCTTT.